This TCR beta chain was sequenced during a study of T cell responses to AZD1222 COVID-19 vaccine. The method was immunoSEQ multiplex PCR; TCRdb's version includes in-frame clones alone and lacks a portion of them. The table includes 140,000 to 150,000 clones, over 90% detected once. The sample here was peripheral blood, taken on day 0 of AZD1222 vaccination. This TCR was sampled from an adult in good health.

The CDR3 spells CASSPGDRGRETQYF. CDR3 nucleotides: TGTGCCAGCTCACCCGGGGACAGGGGGCGAGAGACCCAGTACTTC. V is TRBV18 and J is TRBJ2-5, with 12 bases matching TRBD1. Germline CDR1 KGHSH, CDR2 LQKENI. The length of the CDR3 is 15 residues. V shed 3 bases, J shed 4 bases, and the junction held 3 bases outside the gene matches.